Below, 5 T cell receptor beta chains from the same sample are listed, as sequenced in a study of cytomegalovirus exposure and HLA in healthy donors. In the PCR, 60 Vbeta and 13 Jbeta primers were used. TCRdb's table, derived via immunoSEQ multiplex PCR, lists solely in-frame clones and lacks some. This table has 150,000 to 200,000 clones, about four fifths appearing once. Sequencing was done on a sample of PBMCs. The receptors were sampled from a male donor in good health and CMV-seropositive.

This clone has only one observation. The CDR3 nucleotides are TGTGCCAGCAGCTTAGCGCTAGCGGAATACAATGAGCAGTTCTTC. Amino acid sequence: CASSLALAEYNEQFF. The chain couples TRBV7-9 to TRBJ2-1; 7 positions agree with TRBD2. The CDR3 has 15 residues. Germline V gene lookup returns CDR1 SEHNR and CDR2 FQNEAQ (reference sequence). Losses at the gene ends were 0 bases for V and 4 bases for J; bases not matched to a gene: 3.

The sample holds a few counts of this clone. The rearrangement links TRBV2 to TRBJ1-4; D might be TRBD1 (5 bases). Per germline, CDR1 SNHLY and CDR2 FYNNEI. CDR3 length equals 14 residues. Trimming took 6 bases from V and 1 from J, leaving 9 bases between them. CDR3 in amino acids: CASRPDRTNEKLFF. The CDR3 DNA follows: TGTGCCAGCAGACCAGACAGAACTAATGAAAAACTGTTTTTT.

This clone was seen a single time. This CDR3 reads CASSSGWTAGGYGYTF. The CDR3 coding sequence is TGTGCCAGCAGCTCAGGCTGGACAGCGGGAGGCTATGGCTACACCTTC. The chain joins TRBV6-6 to TRBJ1-2; D possibly corresponds to TRBD1 (6 bases). Germline V gene data show CDR1 as MNHNY and CDR2 as SVGAGI (reference sequence). The CDR3 length is 16 residues. Deletions cut 6 bases from V and 4 bases from J, with 21 bases between.

This chain uses TRBV5-1 with TRBJ2-5; 8 nucleotides agree with TRBD1. The J call is doubtful: the DNA matches TRBJ2-7 better. The CDR3 is 14 amino acids. CDR1 SGHRS and CDR2 YFSETQ come from the germline V gene. The DNA of the CDR3 is TGCGCCAGCAGAGGACAGGGAGCCATCTACGAGCAGTACTTC. Protein product: CASRGQGAIYEQYF.

The chain couples TRBV28 to TRBJ1-5; D gene uncertain. Trimming left V 5 bases short and J 1 base short, with 9 bases between. Germline assignment: CDR1 MDHEN and CDR2 SYDVKM. The CDR3 has 14 residues. The CDR3: CASSTTMSNQPQHF. In DNA form, the CDR3 reads TGTGCCAGCAGTACTACAATGAGCAATCAGCCCCAGCATTTT.